This note documents a single TCR beta chain sequence. This entry comes from a study of T cell changes during pregnancy in multiple sclerosis. CDR1 is ENHRY, CDR2 SYGVKD, per germline. The J segment lost 0 bases and the V segment lost 2 bases, leaving 4 bases of the junction unmatched. The CDR3 covers 17 residues. The repertoire was sequenced with immunoSEQ multiplex PCR; TCRdb's copy has only in-frame clones and lacks some. Of 20,000 to 30,000 clones listed, around 86% are singletons. This receptor was taken from a female donor in good health, enrolled as a control in a pregnancy study. Sequences were derived from CD4+ T cells from peripheral blood mononuclear cells, sampled in the second trimester of pregnancy. The rearrangement links TRBV10-3 to TRBJ2-3; 11 bases line up with TRBD2. The CDR3 DNA is TGTGCCATCAGTGAGCGGACTAGCGGGTCTAGCACAGATACGCAGTATTTT. This sequence encodes CAISERTSGSSTDTQYF.